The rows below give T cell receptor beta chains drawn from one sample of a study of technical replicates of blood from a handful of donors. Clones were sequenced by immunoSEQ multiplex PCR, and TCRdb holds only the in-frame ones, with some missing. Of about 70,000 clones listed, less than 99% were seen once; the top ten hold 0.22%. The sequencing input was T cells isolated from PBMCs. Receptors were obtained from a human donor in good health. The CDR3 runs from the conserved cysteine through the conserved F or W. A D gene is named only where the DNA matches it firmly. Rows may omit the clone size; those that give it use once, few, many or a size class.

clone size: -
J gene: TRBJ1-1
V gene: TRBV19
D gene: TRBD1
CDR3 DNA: TGTGCCAGTAGTTATTCCGGGACAGGGAACACTGAAGCTTTCTTT
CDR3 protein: CASSYSGTGNTEAFF

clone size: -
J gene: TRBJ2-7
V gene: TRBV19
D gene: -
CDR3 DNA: TGTGCCAGTAGTAGGACAGTTACTACCTACGAGCAGTACTTC
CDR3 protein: CASSRTVTTYEQYF

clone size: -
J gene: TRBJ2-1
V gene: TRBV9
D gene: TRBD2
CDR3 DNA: TGTGCCAGCAGCGTAGTGCCTAGCGGGTTTTACAATGAGCAGTTCTTC
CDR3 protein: CASSVVPSGFYNEQFF

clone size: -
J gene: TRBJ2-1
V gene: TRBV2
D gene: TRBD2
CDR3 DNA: TGTGCCAGCAGGCGGACTAGCGGGAGGTCCGGCAATGAGCAGTTCTTC
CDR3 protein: CASRRTSGRSGNEQFF

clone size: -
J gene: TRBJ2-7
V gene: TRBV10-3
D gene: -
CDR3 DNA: TGTGCCATCAGGCCCCGGGAGTTAGGAAGGAACGAGCAGTACTTC
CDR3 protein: CAIRPRELGRNEQYF

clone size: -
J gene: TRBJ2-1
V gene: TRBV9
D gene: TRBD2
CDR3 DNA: TGTGCCAGCAGTTTAGCGGGATTCGGCAATGAGCAGTTCTTC
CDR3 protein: CASSLAGFGNEQFF

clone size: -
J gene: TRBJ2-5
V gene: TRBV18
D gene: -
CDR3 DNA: TGTGCCAGCTCAAGGGGAGGAGAGACCCAGTACTTC
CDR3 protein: CASSRGGETQYF

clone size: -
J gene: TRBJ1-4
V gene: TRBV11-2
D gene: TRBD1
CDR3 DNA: TGTGCCAGCAGCTTAGGGGACAGCTTTCCTAATGAAAAACTGTTTTTT
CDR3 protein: CASSLGDSFPNEKLFF

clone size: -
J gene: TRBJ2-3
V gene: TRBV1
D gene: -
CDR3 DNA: TGCACCAGCAGCCAAGAAGGCCCAGCGGGAGGGCAGAGAGATACGCAGTATTTT
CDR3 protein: CTSSQEGPAGGQRDTQYF

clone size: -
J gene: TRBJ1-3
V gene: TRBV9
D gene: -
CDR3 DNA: TGTGCCAGCAGCGTATTGGGCTACAGGGTGCCAAACACCATATATTTT
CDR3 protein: CASSVLGYRVPNTIYF

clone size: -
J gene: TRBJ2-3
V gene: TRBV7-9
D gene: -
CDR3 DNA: TGTGCCAGCAGCCCCCCGGGTTTAAGCACAGATACGCAGTATTTT
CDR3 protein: CASSPPGLSTDTQYF

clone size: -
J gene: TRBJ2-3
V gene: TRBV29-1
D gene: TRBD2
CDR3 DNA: TGCAGCGTTGAGCGGGGAGGGGCAGATACGCAGTATTTT
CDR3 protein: CSVERGGADTQYF

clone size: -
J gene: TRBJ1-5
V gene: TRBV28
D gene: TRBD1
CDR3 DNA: TGTGCCAGCACCCGGGACAGGGAAGATGCTCAGCCCCAGCATTTT
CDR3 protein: CASTRDREDAQPQHF

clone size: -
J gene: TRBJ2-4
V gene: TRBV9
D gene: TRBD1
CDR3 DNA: TGTGCCAGCAGCGACCCGACAGGGGAATTGTCCAAAAACATTCAGTACTTC
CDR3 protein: CASSDPTGELSKNIQYF

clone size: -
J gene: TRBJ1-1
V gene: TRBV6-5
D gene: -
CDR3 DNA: TGTGCCAGCAGTCAGTTAAACACTGAAGCTTTCTTT
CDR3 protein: CASSQLNTEAFF

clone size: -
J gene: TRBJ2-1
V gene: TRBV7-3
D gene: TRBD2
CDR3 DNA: TGTGCCAGCAGCTTCCTGACTAGCGGGCACGTCAATGAGCAGTTCTTC
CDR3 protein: CASSFLTSGHVNEQFF

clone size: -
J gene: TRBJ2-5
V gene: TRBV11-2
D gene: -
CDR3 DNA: TGTGCCAGCACCCAAAATGCACATACACAAGAGACCCAGTACTTC
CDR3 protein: CASTQNAHTQETQYF

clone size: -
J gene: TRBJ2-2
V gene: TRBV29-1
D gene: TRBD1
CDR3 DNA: TGCAGCGTTGAAGAACCCCCTCCCGACAGGGGCCCGACCGGGGAGCTGTTTTTT
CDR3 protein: CSVEEPPPDRGPTGELFF

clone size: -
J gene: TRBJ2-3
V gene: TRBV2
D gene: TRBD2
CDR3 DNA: TGTGCCAGCCGAGGACTAGCGGTTATACCTAGCACAGATACGCAGTATTTT
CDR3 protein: CASRGLAVIPSTDTQYF

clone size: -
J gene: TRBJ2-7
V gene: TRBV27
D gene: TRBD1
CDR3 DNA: TGTGCCAGCAGCGGAGGGACAGGCTACGAGCAGTACTTC
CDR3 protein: CASSGGTGYEQYF

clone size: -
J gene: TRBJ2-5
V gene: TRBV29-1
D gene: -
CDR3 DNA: TGCAGCGTTGGGGGATATCAGGGTAGCGGCCAAGAGACCCAGTACTTC
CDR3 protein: CSVGGYQGSGQETQYF

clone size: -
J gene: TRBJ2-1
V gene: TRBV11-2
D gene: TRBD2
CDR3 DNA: TGTGCCAGCAGTCTCGTTAGTGTGGCGGGAGTTTCCCATGAGCAGTTCTTC
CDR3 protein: CASSLVSVAGVSHEQFF

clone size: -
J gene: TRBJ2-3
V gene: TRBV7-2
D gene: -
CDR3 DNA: TGTGCCAGCAGCTTAGACACCCGCACAGATACGCAGTATTTT
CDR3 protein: CASSLDTRTDTQYF

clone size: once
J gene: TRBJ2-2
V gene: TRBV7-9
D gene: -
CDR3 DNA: TGTGCCAGCAGCTCCGGACTCGCAATGGGGGGGGAGCTGTTTTTT
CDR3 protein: CASSSGLAMGGELFF

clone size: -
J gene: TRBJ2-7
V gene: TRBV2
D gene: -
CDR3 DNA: TGTGCCAGCAGTCGGGGGTTGGAGAACTACGAGCAGTACTTC
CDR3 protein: CASSRGLENYEQYF

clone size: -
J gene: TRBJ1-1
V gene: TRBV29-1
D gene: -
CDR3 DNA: TGCAGCGTTGAAAAGGCGGGAATCACTGAAGCTTTCTTT
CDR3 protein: CSVEKAGITEAFF

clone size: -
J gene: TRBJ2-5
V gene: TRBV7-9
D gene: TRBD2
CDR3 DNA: TGTGCCAGCTTGGGCCCCGGACTAGCGGGAGTGGAGACCCAGTACTTC
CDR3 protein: CASLGPGLAGVETQYF

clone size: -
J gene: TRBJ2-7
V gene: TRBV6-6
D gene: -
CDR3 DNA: TGTGCCAGCAGAGGTGACTACTACGAGCAGTACTTC
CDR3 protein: CASRGDYYEQYF

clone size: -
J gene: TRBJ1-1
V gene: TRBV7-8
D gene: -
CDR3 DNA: TGTGCCAGCAGCTTAGCGACACAGGGAGTGGGGGCGAACACTGAAGCTTTCTTT
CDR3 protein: CASSLATQGVGANTEAFF

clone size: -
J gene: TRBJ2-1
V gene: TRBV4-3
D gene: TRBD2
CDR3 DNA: TGCGCCAGCAGCCAAGATTGGCTAGCGGGCAATGAGCAGTTCTTC
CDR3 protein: CASSQDWLAGNEQFF

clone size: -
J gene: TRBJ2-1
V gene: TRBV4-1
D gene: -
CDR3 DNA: TGCGCCAGCAGGGAGGGCGTATACAATGAGCAGTTCTTC
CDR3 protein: CASREGVYNEQFF

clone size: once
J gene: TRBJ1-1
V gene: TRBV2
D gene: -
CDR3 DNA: TGTGCCAGCAGTGTGCAGGGGTCCTACTTGGGCACTGAAGCTTTCTTT
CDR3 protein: CASSVQGSYLGTEAFF

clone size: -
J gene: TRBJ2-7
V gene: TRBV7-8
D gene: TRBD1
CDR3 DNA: TGTGCCAGCAGCTTAGCGGGGGGGGACAGGGGCAACGAGCAGTACTTC
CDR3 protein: CASSLAGGDRGNEQYF

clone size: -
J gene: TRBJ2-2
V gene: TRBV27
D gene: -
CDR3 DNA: TGTGCCAGCAGTTTTGTTGGACTATCCCCAGGAGCCCGCACCGGGGAGCTGTTTTTT
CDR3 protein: CASSFVGLSPGARTGELFF

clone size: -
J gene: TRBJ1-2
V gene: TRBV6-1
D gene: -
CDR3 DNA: TGTGCCAGCAGAACAAACCTGGACTATGGCTACACCTTC
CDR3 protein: CASRTNLDYGYTF

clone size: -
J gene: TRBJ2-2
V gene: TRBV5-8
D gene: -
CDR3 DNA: TGTGCCAGCAGCCGGGTGGGACACGGCGGGGAGCTGTTTTTT
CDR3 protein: CASSRVGHGGELFF